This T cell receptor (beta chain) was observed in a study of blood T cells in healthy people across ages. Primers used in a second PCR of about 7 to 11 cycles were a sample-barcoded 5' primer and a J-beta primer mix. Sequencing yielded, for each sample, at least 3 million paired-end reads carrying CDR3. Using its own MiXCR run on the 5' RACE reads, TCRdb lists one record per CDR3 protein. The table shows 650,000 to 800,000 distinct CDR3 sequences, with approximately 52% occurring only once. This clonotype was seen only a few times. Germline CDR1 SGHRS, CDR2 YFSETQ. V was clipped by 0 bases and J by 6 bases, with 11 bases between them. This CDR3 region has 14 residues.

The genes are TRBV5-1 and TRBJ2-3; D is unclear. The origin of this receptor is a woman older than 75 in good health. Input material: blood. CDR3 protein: CASSLGAIRDTQYF. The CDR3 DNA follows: TGCGCCAGCAGCTTGGGAGCGATCCGGGATACGCAGTATTTT.